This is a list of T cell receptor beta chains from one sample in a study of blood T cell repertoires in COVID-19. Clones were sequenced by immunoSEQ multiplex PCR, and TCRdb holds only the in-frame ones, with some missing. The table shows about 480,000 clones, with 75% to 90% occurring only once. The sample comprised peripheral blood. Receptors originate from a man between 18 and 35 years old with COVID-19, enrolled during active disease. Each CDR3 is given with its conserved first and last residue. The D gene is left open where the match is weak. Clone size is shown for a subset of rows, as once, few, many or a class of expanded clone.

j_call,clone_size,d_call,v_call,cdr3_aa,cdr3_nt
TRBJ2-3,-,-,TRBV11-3,CASSLRGDTDTQYF,TGTGCCAGCAGCTTAAGGGGTGACACAGATACGCAGTATTTT
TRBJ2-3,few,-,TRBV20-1,CSASSGFTDTQYF,TGCAGTGCTAGTAGCGGATTCACAGATACGCAGTATTTT
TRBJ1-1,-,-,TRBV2,CASSPKSGVSTEAFF,TGTGCCAGCAGCCCTAAATCAGGGGTCAGCACTGAAGCTTTCTTT
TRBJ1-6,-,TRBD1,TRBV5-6,CASSRQGSSPLHF,TGTGCCAGCAGCCGACAGGGGAGTTCACCCCTCCACTTT
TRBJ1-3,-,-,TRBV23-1,CASPRGTGNTIYF,TGCGCCAGCCCCCGGGGGACTGGAAACACCATATATTTT
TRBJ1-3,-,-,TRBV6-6,CASSYSFGSGNTIYF,TGTGCCAGCAGTTACTCCTTCGGGTCAGGAAACACCATATATTTT
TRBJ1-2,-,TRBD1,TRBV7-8,CASSPQGARGYTF,TGTGCCAGCAGCCCTCAGGGGGCTCGTGGCTACACCTTC
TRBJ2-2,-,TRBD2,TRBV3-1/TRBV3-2,CASSQGLAAGNTGELFF,TGTGCCAGCAGCCAAGGACTAGCGGCCGGAAACACCGGGGAGCTGTTTTTT
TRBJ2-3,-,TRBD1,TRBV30,CAWSVRTGGTDTQYF,TGTGCCTGGAGTGTCCGGACAGGGGGAACAGATACGCAGTATTTT
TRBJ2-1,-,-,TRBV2,CASSEVPSDSYNEQFF,TGTGCCAGCAGTGAAGTACCTAGCGACAGCTACAATGAGCAGTTCTTC
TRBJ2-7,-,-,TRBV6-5,CASSLVFRGTAYEQYF,TGTGCCAGCAGTTTGGTATTCAGGGGAACGGCCTACGAGCAGTACTTC
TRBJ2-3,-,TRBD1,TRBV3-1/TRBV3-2,CASSQGQGSADTQYF,TGTGCCAGCAGCCAGGGACAGGGCAGCGCAGATACGCAGTATTTT
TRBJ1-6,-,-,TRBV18,CASSSGNSPLHF,TGTGCCAGCTCATCAGGGAACTCACCCCTCCACTTT
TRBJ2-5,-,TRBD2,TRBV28,CASRSSGTSDGETQYF,TGTGCCAGCAGAAGCTCCGGGACTAGCGATGGCGAGACCCAGTACTTC
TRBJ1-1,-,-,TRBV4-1,CASSQRTGFRDTEAFF,TGCGCCAGCAGCCAGAGGACTGGCTTTCGGGACACTGAAGCTTTCTTT
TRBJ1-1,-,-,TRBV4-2,CASSQEQGKLTEAFF,TGTGCCAGCAGCCAAGAACAGGGAAAGCTCACTGAAGCTTTCTTT
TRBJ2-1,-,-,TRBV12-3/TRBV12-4,CASSYNNEQFF,TGTGCCAGCAGTTACAACAATGAGCAGTTCTTC
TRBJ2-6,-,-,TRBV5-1,CASSLVVSGANVLTF,TGCGCCAGCAGCTTGGTAGTCTCTGGGGCCAACGTCCTGACTTTC
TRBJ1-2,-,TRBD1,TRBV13,CASSLVTGEDYGYTF,TGTGCCAGCAGCTTAGTGACAGGGGAGGACTATGGCTACACCTTC
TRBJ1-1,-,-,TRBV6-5,CASSYSGVSGEAFF,TGTGCCAGCAGTTACTCCGGGGTCTCCGGTGAAGCTTTCTTT
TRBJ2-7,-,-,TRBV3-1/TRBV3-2,CASSQTTGSYEQYF,TGTGCCAGCAGCCAAACGACGGGAAGCTACGAGCAGTACTTC
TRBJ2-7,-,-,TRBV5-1,CASSLQGEQYF,TGCGCCAGCAGCTTACAGGGCGAGCAGTACTTC
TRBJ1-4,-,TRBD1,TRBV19,CASRTGEKLFF,TGTGCCAGTCGGACAGGTGAAAAACTGTTTTTT
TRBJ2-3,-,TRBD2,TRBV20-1,CSASISGRYGTDTQYF,TGCAGTGCTAGTATCAGCGGGAGGTATGGCACAGATACGCAGTATTTT
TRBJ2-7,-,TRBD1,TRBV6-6,CASSLSNIRQGLTYEQYF,TGTGCCAGCAGTCTTTCCAACATTAGACAGGGGCTAACCTACGAGCAGTACTTC
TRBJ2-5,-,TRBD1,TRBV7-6,CASSLGRQGAWETQYF,TGTGCCAGCAGCTTAGGGCGCCAGGGGGCCTGGGAGACCCAGTACTTC
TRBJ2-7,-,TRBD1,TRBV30,CAWKGDSYEQYF,TGTGCCTGGAAGGGGGACAGTTACGAGCAGTACTTC
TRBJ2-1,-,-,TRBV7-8,CASSLGQPEQFF,TGTGCCAGCAGCTTAGGACAGCCTGAGCAGTTCTTC
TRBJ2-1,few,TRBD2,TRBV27,CASRQGLAGSNEQFF,TGTGCCAGCAGGCAGGGACTAGCGGGAAGCAATGAGCAGTTCTTC
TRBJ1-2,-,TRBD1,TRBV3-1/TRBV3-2,CASSQVSGTGGRNYGYTF,TGTGCCAGCAGCCAAGTCTCTGGGACAGGGGGCCGTAACTATGGCTACACCTTC
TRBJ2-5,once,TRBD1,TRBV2,CASSERGGLGETQYF,TGTGCCAGCAGTGAAAGAGGGGGCCTAGGGGAGACCCAGTACTTC